A selection of T cell receptor beta chains follows, all from one sample in a study of CD8 T cells in Susac syndrome. Each CDR3 protein is one row after TCRdb ran MiXCR on the immunoSEQ multiplex PCR reads. The sample lists some 120,000 distinct CDR3 sequences, 90% to 95% occurring once. Sequences were obtained from CD8+ T cells from PBMCs. These receptors all stem from a human donor with multiple sclerosis. Each CDR3 is given with its conserved first and last residue. D genes are given only for firm matches. A row's size may be missing; if present it is once, few, many or a size class.

>once|TRBJ2-2|TRBD2|TRBV11-2
CASSLVREITGELFF
TGTGCCAGCAGCTTAGTGCGGGAGATTACCGGGGAGCTGTTTTTT
>once|TRBJ2-7|-|TRBV4-1
CASSQGRGGYEQYF
TGCGCCAGCAGCCAAGGCAGGGGGGGTTACGAGCAGTACTTC
>-|TRBJ2-7|-|TRBV7-9
CASSGGQPYEQYF
TGTGCCAGCAGCGGGGGACAACCCTACGAGCAGTACTTC
>-|TRBJ2-7|-|TRBV27
CASSRQAGDEQYF
TGTGCCAGCAGTCGACAGGCAGGGGACGAGCAGTACTTC
>once|TRBJ2-1|TRBD1|TRBV5-1
CASRLGGQGSEQFF
TGCGCCAGCAGGTTGGGCGGACAGGGAAGTGAGCAGTTCTTC
>-|TRBJ1-4|-|TRBV20-1
CSARQAAHNEKLFF
TGCAGTGCTAGACAAGCAGCCCATAATGAAAAACTGTTTTTT
>-|TRBJ2-1|-|TRBV20-1
CSARDHPSSEGSYNEQFF
TGCAGTGCTAGAGATCACCCCTCTAGCGAAGGATCCTACAATGAGCAGTTCTTC
>-|TRBJ2-1|TRBD2|TRBV5-4
CASSWERELGNEQFF
TGTGCCAGCAGCTGGGAGCGGGAGTTGGGAAATGAGCAGTTCTTC
>-|TRBJ1-2|-|TRBV11-2
CASSPGGVWSSYGYTF
TGTGCCAGCAGCCCCGGGGGGGTGTGGAGTTCCTATGGCTACACCTTC
>once|TRBJ2-2|-|TRBV29-1
CSVFTGGELFF
TGCAGCGTTTTCACCGGAGGGGAGCTGTTTTTT
>-|TRBJ1-5|-|TRBV27
CASSLSRVENQPQHF
TGTGCCAGCAGTTTATCGCGGGTGGAGAATCAGCCCCAGCATTTT